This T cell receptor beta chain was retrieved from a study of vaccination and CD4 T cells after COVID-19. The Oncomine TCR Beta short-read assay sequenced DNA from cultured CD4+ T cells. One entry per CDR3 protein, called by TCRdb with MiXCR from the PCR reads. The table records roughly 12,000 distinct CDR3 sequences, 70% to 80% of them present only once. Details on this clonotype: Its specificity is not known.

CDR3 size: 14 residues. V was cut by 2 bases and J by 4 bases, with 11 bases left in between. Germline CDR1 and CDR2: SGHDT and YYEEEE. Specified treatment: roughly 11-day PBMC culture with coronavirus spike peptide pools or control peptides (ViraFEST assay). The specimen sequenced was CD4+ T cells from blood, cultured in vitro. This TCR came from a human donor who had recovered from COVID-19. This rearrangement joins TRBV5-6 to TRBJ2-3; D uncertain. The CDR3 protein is CASSFRVRADTQYF. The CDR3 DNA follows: TGTGCCAGCAGCTTCCGGGTGCGAGCAGATACGCAGTATTTT.